Listed here is a single T cell receptor beta chain. The sample is drawn from a study of blood T cell repertoires in COVID-19. Seattle's cohort entered during active infection and was followed longitudinally. Sequencing used immunoSEQ multiplex PCR; TCRdb keeps in-frame clones, though not all of them. The data contain about 240,000 clones, about 85% of them singletons. CDR3 size: 14 residues. V lost 3 bases and J lost 2; bases outside the gene matches: 2. Germline values: CDR1 DFQATT, CDR2 SNEGSKA (reference sequence). The sample consisted of peripheral blood. The receptor was derived from a woman between 45 and 65 years old with COVID-19, enrolled during active disease. The chain is built from TRBV20-1 and TRBJ2-1; TRBD2 matches at 9 bases. CDR3 DNA: TGCAGTGCTAGTTGGACTAGCGCCTACAATGAGCAGTTCTTC. Its protein product is CSASWTSAYNEQFF.